Listed below are T cell receptor beta chains from one sample, sequenced in a study of vaccination effects on CD4 cells after COVID-19. Here immunoSEQ multiplex PCR was the method, and the copy in TCRdb shows in-frame clones only, minus some. This sample carries around 27,000 clones, less than 75% of them seen once, and the ten largest clones take approximately 9.8%. For these receptors, no antigen is known. The material sequenced was CD4+ T cells from PBMCs cultured without peptide, taken before COVID-19 vaccination. These receptors all stem from a human donor who received a COVID-19 vaccine. CDR3s include the opening cysteine and the closing phenylalanine or tryptophan. The D gene is left open where the match is weak. Expanded clones get a size class; other rows say once, few or many, or leave the size out.

d_gene,j_gene,abundance,v_gene,CDR3nt,CDR3aa
TRBD1,TRBJ1-3,NA,TRBV25-1,TGTGCCAGCTCATCGACAGGGGGCGGCGGCACCATATATTTT,CASSSTGGGGTIYF
NA,TRBJ2-3,few,TRBV20-1,TGCAGTGCTAGTAGGGGGAATTGGGGGCTAGATACGCAGTATTTT,CSASRGNWGLDTQYF
NA,TRBJ2-1,few,TRBV5-1,TGCGCCAGCAGCTCTGGGACGGACAATGAGCAGTTCTTC,CASSSGTDNEQFF
NA,TRBJ1-1,NA,TRBV10-2,TGCGCCAGCCGTAAAGCCTTGAACACTGAAGCTTTCTTT,CASRKALNTEAFF
TRBD1,TRBJ1-5,NA,TRBV7-9,TGTGCCAGCACCATGACAGGGGGCGGAAGCAATCAGCCCCAGCATTTT,CASTMTGGGSNQPQHF
TRBD2,TRBJ2-5,NA,TRBV18,TGTGCCAGCTCACTATCGGGGACTAGCGGGAGTGAGACCCAGTACTTC,CASSLSGTSGSETQYF
TRBD2,TRBJ2-5,NA,TRBV3-1/TRBV3-2,TGTGCCAGCAGCCCGCCCAAAGGACTAGCGGGAAAAGAGACCCAGTACTTC,CASSPPKGLAGKETQYF
NA,TRBJ2-5,NA,TRBV3-1/TRBV3-2,TGTGCCAGCAGCCCCGGACGGGGGGCGACCCAGTACTTC,CASSPGRGATQYF
TRBD1,TRBJ1-1,NA,TRBV5-1,TGCGCCAGCAGTTCTGGACAGGAGAGGGAAGCTTTCTTT,CASSSGQEREAFF
NA,TRBJ2-1,NA,TRBV5-1,TGCGCCAGCAGCCCGGTCTGGGGCTCCTACAATGAGCAGTTCTTC,CASSPVWGSYNEQFF
NA,TRBJ1-5,once,TRBV30,TGTGCCTGGAGTGATTCGGGGAATCAGCCCCAGCATTTT,CAWSDSGNQPQHF
NA,TRBJ1-1,NA,TRBV7-9,TGTGCCAGCAGCTTATCGGGCCCTAACACTGAAGCTTTCTTT,CASSLSGPNTEAFF
NA,TRBJ1-1,NA,TRBV11-2,TGTGCCAGCAGCTTAAGAGGGGCCACTGAAGCTTTCTTT,CASSLRGATEAFF
TRBD1,TRBJ2-5,NA,TRBV5-8,TGTGCCAGCAGCCCACAGGGGGCGGAGGTCCAAGAGACCCAGTACTTC,CASSPQGAEVQETQYF
TRBD2,TRBJ2-7,NA,TRBV25-1,TGTGCCAGCAGTGAATCAGGTTCACTAGCGGGAGGAACCTACGAGCAGTACTTC,CASSESGSLAGGTYEQYF
NA,TRBJ1-1,NA,TRBV10-3,TGTGCCATCTTCGATGGGTTTGTGGGCACTGAAGCTTTCTTT,CAIFDGFVGTEAFF
TRBD2,TRBJ2-5,NA,TRBV18,TGTGCCAGCTCACCCCAGCGGGAGGGCCCTCTAGTTAGGCCGCAAGAGACCCAGTACTTC,CASSPQREGPLVRPQETQYF
NA,TRBJ1-4,NA,TRBV27,TGTGCCAGCAGTAGAGCAGGGTGGGGTGAAAAACTGTTTTTT,CASSRAGWGEKLFF
NA,TRBJ1-1,NA,TRBV19,TGTGCCAGTAGTATAGATCTTACACTGAACACTGAAGCTTTCTTT,CASSIDLTLNTEAFF
NA,TRBJ2-5,NA,TRBV7-8,TGTGCCAGCAGCTTAATAAGTGGGCAAGAGACCCAGTACTTC,CASSLISGQETQYF
TRBD1,TRBJ2-3,NA,TRBV10-2,TGCGCCAGCTCGAGTGGGACAGCGACAGATACGCAGTATTTT,CASSSGTATDTQYF
NA,TRBJ2-5,NA,TRBV18,TGTGCCAGCTCACCGTCAGCCGGGCCCACGGGAGAGACCCAGTACTTC,CASSPSAGPTGETQYF
TRBD1,TRBJ2-7,NA,TRBV5-1,TGCGCCAGCAGCTGGAGGGACAGGGTGGAAGGTGAGCAGTACTTC,CASSWRDRVEGEQYF
NA,TRBJ2-4,NA,TRBV7-9,TGTGCCAGCAGCCTAAACAGGGACATTCAGTACTTC,CASSLNRDIQYF
NA,TRBJ2-7,NA,TRBV10-2,TGCGCCAGCAGTGAGAAGGGCCCGGGAGATGGCCCTTACGAGCAGTACTTC,CASSEKGPGDGPYEQYF
NA,TRBJ1-1,NA,TRBV6-5,TGTGCCAGCATCCCGACCGGGCGGAGCACTGAAGCTTTCTTT,CASIPTGRSTEAFF
TRBD2,TRBJ2-3,NA,TRBV9,TGTGCCAGCAGCGAGACTAGCGGGGGAACCACAGATACGCAGTATTTT,CASSETSGGTTDTQYF
NA,TRBJ2-1,few,TRBV5-1,TGCGCCAGCAGCTTGTCAATTACCCAGGGCAATGAGCAGTTCTTC,CASSLSITQGNEQFF
NA,TRBJ2-5,NA,TRBV14,TGTGCCAGCAGCCAAGCTCCAAAAGAGACCCAGTACTTC,CASSQAPKETQYF
NA,TRBJ1-3,few,TRBV20-1,TGCAGTGCGCGGTCTGGAAACACCATATATTTT,CSARSGNTIYF
TRBD1,TRBJ1-1,NA,TRBV18,TGTGCCAGCTCACCTGACAGGGCGAACACTGAAGCTTTCTTT,CASSPDRANTEAFF
TRBD1,TRBJ2-5,NA,TRBV6-6,TGTGCCAGCAGGACAGGGATAGAAGAGACCCAGTACTTC,CASRTGIEETQYF
NA,TRBJ1-6,NA,TRBV5-4,TGTGCCAGCAGCTTGGCCTCGGGGGCAGGATCACCCCTCCACTTT,CASSLASGAGSPLHF
NA,TRBJ1-2,NA,TRBV20-1,TGCAGTGCTAGCGGGTATGGCTACACCTTC,CSASGYGYTF
NA,TRBJ1-1,NA,TRBV6-1,TGTGCCAGCAGTGAAGCAGACAGGCCCAACACTGAAGCTTTCTTT,CASSEADRPNTEAFF
TRBD1,TRBJ1-1,few,TRBV5-1,TGCGCCAGCAGCTCGGGACAGGTGACTGGAAACACTGAAGCTTTCTTT,CASSSGQVTGNTEAFF
NA,TRBJ1-2,NA,TRBV10-3,TGTGCCATCAAGGGAGGGGACTATGGCTACACCTTC,CAIKGGDYGYTF
TRBD1,TRBJ2-5,NA,TRBV10-3,TGTGCCATCAGTGGGGACAGTATCCAAGAGACCCAGTACTTC,CAISGDSIQETQYF
NA,TRBJ1-2,NA,TRBV12-5,TGTGCTAGTGGTTCTGGGCAGGGACGGGGCTACACCTTC,CASGSGQGRGYTF
NA,TRBJ2-1,NA,TRBV5-1,TGCGCCAGCAGCTTGGTGGGACAGGGAGCGGGAGTCTCGTACAATGAGCAGTTCTTC,CASSLVGQGAGVSYNEQFF
NA,TRBJ1-5,NA,TRBV6-5,TGTGCCAGCAGTCCTGTCCAGGGCCGACAGCCCCAGCATTTT,CASSPVQGRQPQHF
TRBD2,TRBJ2-7,NA,TRBV10-3,TGTGCCATCAGTGAGGGGGGGGTAGTAAGGTACGAGCAGTACTTC,CAISEGGVVRYEQYF
NA,TRBJ2-1,NA,TRBV6-2/TRBV6-3,TGTGCCAGCAGTCGGCTGGGTGCGGGCAATGAGCAGTTCTTC,CASSRLGAGNEQFF
NA,TRBJ1-4,NA,TRBV5-1,TGCGCCAGCAGCTTGGACAGGAATGAAAAACTGTTTTTT,CASSLDRNEKLFF
TRBD1,TRBJ1-1,few,TRBV27,TGTGCCAGCAGTTTCGCAGGGGGCGGCACTGAAGCTTTCTTT,CASSFAGGGTEAFF
NA,TRBJ1-2,NA,TRBV3-1/TRBV3-2,TGTGCCAGCAGCCAAGATTCTTCAGGGGCCTATGGCTACACCTTC,CASSQDSSGAYGYTF
TRBD2,TRBJ2-3,NA,TRBV20-1,TGCAGTGCTAGTGGACGGGGGGTTGGAGATACGCAGTATTTT,CSASGRGVGDTQYF
NA,TRBJ1-5,NA,TRBV18,TGTGCCAGCTCACCGTCCGATTCTAATCAGCCCCAGCATTTT,CASSPSDSNQPQHF
TRBD2,TRBJ2-1,NA,TRBV27,TGTGCCAGCAGTTCCCCGAGCGGGAGGGCCATAAATGAGCAGTTCTTC,CASSSPSGRAINEQFF
NA,TRBJ1-1,NA,TRBV3-1/TRBV3-2,TGTGCCAGCAGCCAAGCTGCGCCCACTGAAGCTTTCTTT,CASSQAAPTEAFF
TRBD1,TRBJ2-6,NA,TRBV2,TGTGCCAGCGGACAGGGCAGCTCTGGGGCCAACGTCCTGACTTTC,CASGQGSSGANVLTF
TRBD1,TRBJ2-3,few,TRBV18,TGTGCCAGCTCGCAATTAGGCGGGACAGGGGGCCCAGATACGCAGTATTTT,CASSQLGGTGGPDTQYF
TRBD1,TRBJ1-4,NA,TRBV9,TGTGCCAGCAGCGTGGGGACAGTGAGTGAAAAACTGTTTTTT,CASSVGTVSEKLFF
NA,TRBJ1-2,NA,TRBV30,TGTGCCTGGAGTGTAAGGGAGGGACAAAACTATGGCTACACCTTC,CAWSVREGQNYGYTF
NA,TRBJ1-5,NA,TRBV5-6,TGTGCCAGCAGCTTGGGTGCGGCAAATCAGCCCCAGCATTTT,CASSLGAANQPQHF
NA,TRBJ2-1,NA,TRBV6-1,TGTGCCAGCAGTGAGGGGTCCTACAATGAGCAGTTCTTC,CASSEGSYNEQFF
NA,TRBJ2-4,few,TRBV29-1,TGCAGCGTTGAACCCAGCCCGCGGGACATTCAGTACTTC,CSVEPSPRDIQYF